The clone carrying this T cell receptor beta chain has a handful of counts. A junction boundary mismatches the germline segment, possibly from a read error. The data originate from a study of CDR3 diversity in severe acne. The CDR3 consists of 16 residues. The germline gives CDR1 MNHNY, CDR2 SVGAGI (reference sequence). TCRdb fed the PCR reads into MiXCR, producing one record per CDR3 protein. The data contain about 97,000 distinct CDR3 sequences, about half of them singletons. The V and J genes are TRBV6-6 and TRBJ2-7; possibly TRBD1 for D (5 bases). The TCR was taken from a male donor with acne. The sequencing input was blood. The CDR3 spells CASSYSMANSNDRNPF. The CDR3 coding sequence is TGTGCCAGCAGTTACTCGATGGCCAATTCCAATGACAGAAACCCCTTC.